This T cell receptor beta chain emerged from a study of blood T cell repertoires in COVID-19. V lost 6 bases, J lost 1 base, and 6 bases stayed unmatched. Germline assignment: CDR1 MNHEY and CDR2 SVGAGI. The CDR3 has 15 residues. The data were produced by immunoSEQ multiplex PCR, yet TCRdb's version contains in-frame clones alone and is incomplete. The table lists about 380,000 clones, approximately 80% of them singletons. Sequencing input: peripheral blood. The gene calls are TRBV6-5 and TRBJ1-3; 7 bases line up with TRBD1. The clonotype originates from a human donor with acute or convalescent COVID-19. The donor label of this sample is uncertain. The CDR3 DNA sequence: TGTGCCAGCAGAATAACAGGGGTATCTGGAAACACCATATATTTT. Its protein is CASRITGVSGNTIYF.